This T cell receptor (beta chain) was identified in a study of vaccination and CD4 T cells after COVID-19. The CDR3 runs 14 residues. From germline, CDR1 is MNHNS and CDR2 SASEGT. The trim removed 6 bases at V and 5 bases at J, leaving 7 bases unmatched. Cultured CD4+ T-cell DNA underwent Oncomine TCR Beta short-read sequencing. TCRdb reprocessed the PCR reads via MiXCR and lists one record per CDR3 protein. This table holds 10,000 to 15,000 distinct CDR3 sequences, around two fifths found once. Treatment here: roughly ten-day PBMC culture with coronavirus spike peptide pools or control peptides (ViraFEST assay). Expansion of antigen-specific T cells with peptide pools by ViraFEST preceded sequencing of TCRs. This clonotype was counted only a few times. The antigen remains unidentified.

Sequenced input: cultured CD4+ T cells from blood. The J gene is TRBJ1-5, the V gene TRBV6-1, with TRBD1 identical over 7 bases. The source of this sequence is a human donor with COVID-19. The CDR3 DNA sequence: TGTGCCAGCAGCCTAAACCAGGGGGATCAGCCCCAGCATTTT. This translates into CASSLNQGDQPQHF.